This entry is about one T cell receptor beta chain. With 6 bases removed from V and 0 bases from J, the gap between germline ends came to 11 bases. Germline assignment: CDR1 MDHEN and CDR2 SYDVKM. The CDR3 length is 15 residues. The data derive from a study of OX40 agonist ivuxolimab in advanced cancers. Profiling relied on immunoSEQ multiplex PCR, and the TCRdb table lists in-frame clones only, not all of them. The sample has 100,000 or so clones; roughly nine tenths are singletons. V usage is TRBV28 and J usage is TRBJ2-2; D is possibly TRBD2 (6 bases). The material sequenced was CD4+ or CD8+ T cells sorted from blood, taken in a trial of the OX40 agonist ivuxolimab. The sequence was obtained from an adult with an advanced solid tumor such as melanoma, head and neck, liver or kidney cancer. The CDR3 region is CASSRGDSNTGELFF. In DNA, the CDR3 is TGTGCCAGCAGCCGCGGGGACTCGAACACCGGGGAGCTGTTTTTT.